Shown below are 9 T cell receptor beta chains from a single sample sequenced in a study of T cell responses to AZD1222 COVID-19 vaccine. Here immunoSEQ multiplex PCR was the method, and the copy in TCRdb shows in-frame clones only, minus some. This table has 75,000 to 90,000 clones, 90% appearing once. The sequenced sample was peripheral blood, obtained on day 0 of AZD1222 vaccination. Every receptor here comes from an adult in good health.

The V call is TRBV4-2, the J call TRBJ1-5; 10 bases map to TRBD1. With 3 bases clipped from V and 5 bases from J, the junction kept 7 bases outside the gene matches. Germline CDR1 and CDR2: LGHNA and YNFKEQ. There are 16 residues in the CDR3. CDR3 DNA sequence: TGTGCCAGCAGCCAGACCGGGGGACAGGGGCATCAGCCCCAGCATTTT. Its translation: CASSQTGGQGHQPQHF.

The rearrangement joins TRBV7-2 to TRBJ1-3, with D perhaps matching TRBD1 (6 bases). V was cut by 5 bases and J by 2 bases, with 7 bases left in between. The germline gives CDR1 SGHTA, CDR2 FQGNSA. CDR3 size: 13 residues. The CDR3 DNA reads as TGTGCCAGCAGCCGGACAGCTGGAAACACCATATATTTT. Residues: CASSRTAGNTIYF.

The CDR3 sequence: CASSRSPLTGNTIYF. In DNA, the CDR3 is TGTGCCAGCAGCCGCTCGCCACTAACGGGAAACACCATATATTTT. J is TRBJ1-3 and V is TRBV5-6; no definite D call. The CDR3 runs to 15 residues. CDR1 is SGHDT, CDR2 YYEEEE, per germline. Trimming stripped 4 bases from V and 4 bases from J, with 15 bases between. The entire variable domain, with the rest obtained from reference TRBV5-6 and TRBJ1-3, is as follows: DAGVTQSPTHLIKTRGQQVTLRCSPKSGHDTVSWYQQALGQGPQFIFQYYEEEERQRGNFPDRFSGHQFPNYSSELNVNALLLGDSALYLCASSRSPLTGNTIYFGEGSWLTVV.

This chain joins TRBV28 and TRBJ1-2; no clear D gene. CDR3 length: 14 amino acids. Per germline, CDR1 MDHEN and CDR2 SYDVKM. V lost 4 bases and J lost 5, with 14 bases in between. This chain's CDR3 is CASSSRNTEYGYTF. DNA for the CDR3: TGTGCCAGCAGTTCCCGCAATACAGAGTATGGCTACACCTTC.

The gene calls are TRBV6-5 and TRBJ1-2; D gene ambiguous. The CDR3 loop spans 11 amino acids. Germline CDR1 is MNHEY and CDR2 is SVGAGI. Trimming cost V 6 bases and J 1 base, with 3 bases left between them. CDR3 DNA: TGTGCCAGCAGAGTTAACTATGGCTACACCTTC. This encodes CASRVNYGYTF.

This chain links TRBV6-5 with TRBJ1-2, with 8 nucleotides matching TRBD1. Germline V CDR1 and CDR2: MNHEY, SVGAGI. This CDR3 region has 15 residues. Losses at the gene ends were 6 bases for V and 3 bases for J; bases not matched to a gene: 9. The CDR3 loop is CASRGQVGADYGYTF. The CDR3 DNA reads TGTGCCAGCAGGGGACAGGTCGGGGCCGACTATGGCTACACCTTC.

The CDR3 reads CAWSLKGPSNQPQHF. The CDR3 bases are TGTGCCTGGAGTCTTAAGGGACCGAGCAATCAGCCCCAGCATTTT. The V and J genes are TRBV30 and TRBJ1-5; D may be TRBD1 (5 bases). The CDR3 is 15 residues long. Trimming stripped 2 bases from V and 1 base from J, with 12 bases between. Germline values: CDR1 GTSNPN, CDR2 SVGIG (reference sequence).

This CDR3 is CASSSGTGAYNEQFF. The DNA for the CDR3 is TGTGCCAGCAGTTCCGGGACAGGGGCCTACAATGAGCAGTTCTTC. The V gene is TRBV6-6, the J gene TRBJ2-1; TRBD1 matches at 10 bases. The length of the CDR3 is 15 residues. With 4 bases clipped from V and 2 bases from J, the junction kept 2 bases outside the gene matches. Germline V lookup: CDR1 MNHNY, CDR2 SVGAGI (reference sequence).

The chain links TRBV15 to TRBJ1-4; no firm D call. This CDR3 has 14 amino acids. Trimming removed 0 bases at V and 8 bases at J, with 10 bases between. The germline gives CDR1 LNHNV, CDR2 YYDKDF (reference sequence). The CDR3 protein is CATSRDVGAEKLFF. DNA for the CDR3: TGTGCCACCAGCAGAGATGTAGGAGCCGAAAAACTGTTTTTT. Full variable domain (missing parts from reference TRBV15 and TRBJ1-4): DAMVIQNPRYQVTQFGKPVTLSCSQTLNHNVMYWYQQKSSQAPKLLFHYYDKDFNNEADTPDNFQSRRPNTSFCFLDIRSPGLGDTAMYLCATSRDVGAEKLFFGSGTQLSVL.